This TCR beta chain is from a study of cytomegalovirus exposure and HLA in healthy donors (dated by TCRdb to 2015 to 2018). With regard to the full study: In an earlier analysis of some 610 of the donors, around 300 Gb of sequence data and 117 million unique TCR beta sequences from 180 million or so T cells were reported. Around 320 gigabases of sequencing data and roughly 90 million unique TCR sequences were included in an early release covering about 700 HLA-typed donors. The genetic ancestry cluster associated with self-reported Caucasian donors included 70% to 85% of the 398 genotyped donors. The study aimed to test whether cataloging public T cell receptors could reveal signatures of past pathogen exposure. Using immunosequencing, the study profiled T cell repertoires from 500 to 800 subjects and related those repertoires to cytomegalovirus serostatus. Besides the first cohort of hundreds of subjects, a separate validation cohort made up of roughly 120 different subjects was used. The study combined high-throughput TCR immunosequencing, statistical association of individual TCRs with disease status, and machine learning to predict cytomegalovirus infection status. To study patterns of TCR occurrence, a later analysis re-analyzed previously published TCR beta repertoires from more than 550 donors and added high-resolution HLA genotyping. Rather than using new phenotypic data, the later analysis identified candidate immune exposures from TCR beta sequences and from how often those sequences occurred across donors. An earlier analysis of several hundred of the donors applied high-throughput TCR beta sequencing to assess whether each TCR beta V gene segment acted as functional or pseudogenic. Donor age, sex, ethnicity and CMV serostatus were compiled together with the repertoire data. A later genetic analysis used genome-wide SNP genotypes for about 60% of the roughly 700 donors, treating that subset as a discovery cohort. All discovery cohort repertoires had been generated on a single sequencing platform. HLA typing included class I and class II loci at four-digit resolution. Typing coverage varied by locus: 629-630 donors for A, B, C, DRB1 and DQB1; approximately 500 for DQA1; about 600 for DPA1; some 470 for DPB1. Four to six DR-DQ haplotypes were handled as single units for association and clustering, since linkage in the cohort was strong. Across roughly 420 genotyped donors of the cohort, an average of about 240,000 unique TCR beta nucleotide sequences per donor were sequenced, and approximately 17% of those sequences were non-productive.

In total, fewer than 750 healthy bone marrow donors made up the cohort. At the time of sampling, every cohort member was nominally healthy, though immune exposures that went unrecorded were likely present. The donor was CMV seronegative and was included in the group of several hundred seronegative cohort members. Each donor provided a peripheral blood sample, and peripheral blood mononuclear cells were used for TCR beta sequencing. Genomic DNA was extracted from the blood cell samples with the Qiagen DNeasy Blood Extraction Kit. The CDR3 numbers 12 residues from cysteine through phenylalanine. Of all the DNA, just the CDR3 is kept, 36 bases in frame from base 1. Taken from the germline V gene, the CDR1 and CDR2 loops are LGHNT and FRNRAP. At the junction V is shortened by 6 bases and J by 5 bases, with 10 bases in between. The library came from the immunoSEQ multiplex PCR assay. For the multiplex PCR, a mixture combining 60 forward primers for TCR Vbeta segments and 13 reverse primers for TCR Jbeta segments was used. A multiplex PCR assay on genomic DNA amplified the CDR3 region of rearranged TCR beta genes. On the Illumina HiSeq System, the amplified TCR beta libraries were sequenced as 87-base-pair reads. The published analysis was carried out like this. In a later analysis, 70 million to 95 million unique TCR beta chains were counted across the roughly 670 repertoires, and around 10 million of these chains were shared by at least two donors. To remove PCR and sequencing errors, raw reads were error-corrected and collapsed into unique sequences using a nearest-neighbor algorithm that merged closely related sequences. To assign V, D and J gene segments, CDR3 sequences were aligned to IMGT reference sequences. For a sequence to be retained, a match of at least six nucleotides to both a V gene segment and a J gene segment was required. A rearrangement counted as productive if the CDR3 had no stop codons and remained in frame with V and J, and every other rearrangement counted as non-productive. CDR3 was defined by IMGT convention, running from the second conserved V-encoded cysteine to the conserved J-encoded phenylalanine. Sequences without an unambiguous match to a single V gene segment were excluded from the earlier analysis of several hundred of the donors. In an earlier analysis of about 590 of the donors, a V segment was called functional when productive rearrangements were above 56.7%, and segregating when the standard deviation between donors exceeded 5%. A statistical classification framework was built for diagnosing cytomegalovirus status from the catalog of TCR beta chain sequences. A later analysis assigned V and J genes by comparing TCR nucleotide sequences with IMGT/GENE-DB human TR gene sequences. Using the TCRdist pipeline, a later analysis assigned CDR3 sequences along with most-parsimonious VDJ recombination scenarios. A later analysis defined each TCR beta chain by its CDR3 amino acid sequence plus V-gene family, and excluded reads lacking a unique V-gene family. To address suspected cross-contamination and a sequencing artifact, a later analysis removed 550 to 750 highly shared, low-generation-probability nucleotide sequences. In a later analysis, a clonal expansion index for each public chain was calculated from normalized within-repertoire ranks of inferred template counts. Generation probabilities in a later analysis came from a VDJ recombination model fitted to out-of-frame rearrangements, and those results were checked against IGoR. Hypergeometric tests were used in a later analysis to score TCR-TCR, TCR-HLA and TCR-CMV co-occurrence, with a repertoire-size bias correction applied to the TCR pairs. To estimate false discovery rates, a later analysis permuted the HLA or CMV assignments 20 times. In a later analysis, co-occurring TCRs were grouped using DBSCAN, and TCRdist sequence similarity was added for clustering within HLA-allele-positive subsets. For co-occurrence clustering, repertoires with fewer than 30,000 or more than 120,000 public chains were excluded, along with roughly 5 repertoires with anomalous nucleotide sharing. TCRdb carries this immuneACCESS record with in-frame sequences only. Its versions omit some clonotypes, under half of them owing to an unresolved V gene in the studies checked, with the rest unexplained. V, J and clone size were drawn from that table, and D and trimming were deduced from the DNA. The sample records some 200,000 clones, around 80% of which are singletons. The ten largest make up approximately 0.22% of the sample.

This clone was seen a handful of times. There is no known antigen for this receptor. The sample holds no much larger clone one base away, and base qualities are not on file. Here is what the overall study found, with its caveats: A later analysis found that TCR association rates varied across HLA loci, with DRB1 alleles showing the most associated TCRs and HLA-C alleles the fewest. Several of the top co-occurrence clusters appeared to be linked to parvovirus B19, influenza, CMV and Epstein-Barr virus, according to a later analysis. The study listed approximately 150 TCR beta chains as associated with cytomegalovirus. The 87-base-pair reads could not distinguish some IMGT-functional V segments, including TRBV6-2 and TRBV6-3, so those segments were excluded. V-gene and J-gene trimming of TCR beta chains was associated with a missense DCLRE1C variant in a later genetic analysis, and the association was replicated in an independent cohort. Most TCR sequences were seen in very few donors, while some public TCRs were found in many individuals. In a later analysis, most CMV-associated TCR beta chains were found to appear HLA-restricted, with HLA associations seemingly driven largely by CMV exposure. The classifier was reported to diagnose cytomegalovirus status with high specificity and sensitivity in both the original and validation cohorts. A further reported finding was that TCR beta sequences accurately predicted the HLA-A and HLA-B alleles for most subjects in the first cohort. A group of highly shared sequence variants was considered likely to be a technical artifact of the sequencing pipeline. In vitro tests confirmed that a few of the cytomegalovirus-associated TCR beta chains recognize cytomegalovirus antigens. The only immune exposure information available for the cohort was CMV serostatus. In a later analysis, HLA-associated TCR beta chains showed more clonal expansion and lower generation probabilities than non-associated chains that were equally common. Presence/absence analyses assumed roughly uniform sequencing depth across donors, an assumption that may not hold. HLA typing was unavailable for some donors at each locus, so association tests used only the typed subset. In an earlier analysis of some 550 of the donors, most TCR beta V segments were observed in productive rearrangements about 90% or about 30% of the time, broadly matching IMGT annotations. According to the authors, the approach could potentially be generalized to other disease states and immunological phenotypes. A later analysis associated 16,951 TCR beta sequences with specific HLA alleles at a false discovery rate of 0.05. This cohort had only TCR beta chains sequenced, and the lack of alpha or paired-chain data limited which features could be detected. Compared with the approximately 600-donor mean, donors in an Asian-associated ancestry cluster had fewer N-insertions in productive TCRs, according to a later genetic analysis. Linkage disequilibrium might explain the correlated functional status among segregating V segments, but an unknown experimental factor could not be excluded. When HLA alleles, especially DR and DQ, strongly co-occurred, attributing TCR associations to individual alleles was difficult. Fewer than 20 rarely observed V segments, including chromosome 9 orphons, were excluded from the earlier analysis of about 600 of the donors because counts were too low.

Sequenced input: PBMCs. The V gene is TRBV12-5 and the J gene is TRBJ1-1; there is no confident call for the D gene. This clonotype originated in a girl aged 2 to 9 in good health and CMV-seronegative. The encoded CDR3 is CASGLSGTEAFF. The nucleotide sequence reads as follows: TGTGCTAGTGGCCTTAGCGGGACTGAAGCTTTCTTT.